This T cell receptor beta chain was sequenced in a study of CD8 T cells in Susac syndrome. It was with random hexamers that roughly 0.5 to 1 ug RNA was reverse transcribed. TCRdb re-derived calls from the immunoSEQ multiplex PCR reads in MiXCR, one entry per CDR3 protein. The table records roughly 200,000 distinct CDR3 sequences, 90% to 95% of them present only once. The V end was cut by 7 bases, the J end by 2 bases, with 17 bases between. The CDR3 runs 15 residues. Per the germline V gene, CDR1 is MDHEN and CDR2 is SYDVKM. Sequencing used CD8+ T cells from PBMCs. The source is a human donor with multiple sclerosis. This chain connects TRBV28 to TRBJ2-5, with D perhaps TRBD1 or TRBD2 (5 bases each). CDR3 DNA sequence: TGTGCCAGCACCCCCGGGACCCATCAACAAGAGACCCAGTACTTC. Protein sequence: CASTPGTHQQETQYF.